This T cell receptor (beta chain) was obtained from a study of T cells in localized non-small cell lung cancer. Some clones are missing from TCRdb's copy, which holds only in-frame ones; the method was immunoSEQ multiplex PCR. This table holds about 28,000 clones, more than 65% found once. Trimming cost V 6 bases and J 6 bases; bases outside gene matches: 8. The CDR3 spans 14 residues. Per the germline V gene, CDR1 is SGHRS and CDR2 is YFSETQ. V is TRBV5-1 and J is TRBJ2-2; 7 bases map to TRBD2. This specimen consisted of peripheral blood mononuclear cells, obtained before any cancer treatment. This TCR derives from a man aged 40 to 75 with stage III lung adenocarcinoma. The DNA of the CDR3 is TGCGCCAGCAAGGTCAGCGGGGAGCCCGGGGAGCTGTTTTTT. This translates into CASKVSGEPGELFF.